The entry below gives a single TCR beta chain sequence along with its context. Its antigen remains unidentified. The data originate from a study of chemoradiotherapy in HPV16-positive cancers. Points from the study as a whole: Candidate HPV-specific clones and E7-related TCR motifs grew in tumor during treatment.

The CDR3 runs 14 residues. CDR1 MNHNS and CDR2 SASEGT come from the germline V gene. V was shortened by 0 bases and J by 6 bases, with 9 bases between the two germline ends. Clones were read by immunoSEQ multiplex PCR, and TCRdb kept only the in-frame ones, dropping some. The data hold 30,000 to 40,000 clones, with around four fifths observed a single time. The genes are TRBV6-1 and TRBJ2-1; D unclear. This TCR was recovered from a human donor with HPV-associated anogenital cancer. Sequenced material: blood, taken from a patient who underwent chemoradiotherapy. The CDR3 region is CASSEAGRANEQFF. The CDR3 nucleotides are TGTGCCAGCAGTGAAGCCGGCAGAGCCAATGAGCAGTTCTTC.